This TCR beta chain emerged from a study of shared clonotypes between healthy human individuals. General study results and limits: A small donor pool kept down the genetic and exposure-history diversity that was represented. Specimens sampled were limited to blood, with tissue repertoires likely differing.

CD45RO-negative, CCR7-selected cells formed the naive CD8 fraction, which excluded terminally differentiated effector memory CD45RA+ cells. Trimming removed 3 bases from V and 1 base from J, with 8 bases in between. Germline values: CDR1 SGHVS, CDR2 FQNEAQ. CDR3 length: 14 amino acids. To note about this clone: The antigen is not known. The same CDR3 arises from other DNA sequences in this sample as well.

Assay used: immunoSEQ multiplex PCR; TCRdb lists only in-frame clones, some missing. This sample has 2 million to 2.5 million clones, with under 95% found just once. The receptor comes from a man aged 18 to 29 in good health. Some clones in this sample may be carry-over from other donors' samples. Input material: naive CD8+ T cells from PBMCs. The chain employs TRBV7-8 and TRBJ2-3; tentatively, D is TRBD2 (5 bases). The CDR3 nucleotides are TGTGCCAGCAGCTTCTCCGGGGGCACAGATACGCAGTATTTT. Residues: CASSFSGGTDTQYF.